This T cell receptor (beta chain) was obtained from a study of sequential checkpoint blockade in melanoma. Sample treatment: randomized to nivolumab then ipilimumab (arm A) or the reverse (arm B). CDR1 LNHDA and CDR2 SQIVND come from the germline V gene (reference sequence). V gave up 10 bases and J gave up 8 bases; unmatched junction bases: 11. The CDR3 length is 13 residues. TCRdb keeps only in-frame clones here, not all; method: immunoSEQ multiplex PCR. The sample records thousands of clones, about 23% being singletons. The material sequenced was tumor tissue (inferred from file names), taken from a patient given nivolumab and ipilimumab in sequence. The chain couples TRBV19 to TRBJ2-1; 7 bases are shared with TRBD2. The origin of this receptor is a human donor with melanoma. The CDR3 loop is CAISAGIIYEQFF. CDR3 DNA sequence: TGTGCCATCTCAGCGGGAATTATTTATGAGCAGTTCTTC.